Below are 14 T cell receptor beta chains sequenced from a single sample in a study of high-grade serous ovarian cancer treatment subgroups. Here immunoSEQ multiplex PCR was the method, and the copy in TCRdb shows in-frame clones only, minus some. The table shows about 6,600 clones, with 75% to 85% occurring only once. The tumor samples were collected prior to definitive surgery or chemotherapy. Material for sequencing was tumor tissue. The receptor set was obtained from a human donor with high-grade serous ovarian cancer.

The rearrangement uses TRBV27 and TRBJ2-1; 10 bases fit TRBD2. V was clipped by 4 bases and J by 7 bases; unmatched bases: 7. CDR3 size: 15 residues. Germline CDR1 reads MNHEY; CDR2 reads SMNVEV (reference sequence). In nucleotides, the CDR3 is TGTGCCAGCAGTTCCCCGGGACTAGCGCAGAATGAGCAGTTCTTC. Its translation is CASSSPGLAQNEQFF.

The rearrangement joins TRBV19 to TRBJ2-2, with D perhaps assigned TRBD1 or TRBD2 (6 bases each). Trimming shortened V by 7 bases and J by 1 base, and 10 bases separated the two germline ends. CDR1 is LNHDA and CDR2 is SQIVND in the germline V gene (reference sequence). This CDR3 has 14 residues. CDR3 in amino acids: CASKGGGNTGELFF. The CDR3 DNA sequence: TGTGCCAGTAAGGGGGGTGGGAACACCGGGGAGCTGTTTTTT. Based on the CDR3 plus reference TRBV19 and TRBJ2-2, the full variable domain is DGGITQSPKYLFRKEGQNVTLSCEQNLNHDAMYWYRQDPGQGLRLIYYSQIVNDFQKGDIAEGYSVSREKKESFPLTVTSAQKNPTAFYLCASKGGGNTGELFFGEGSRLTVL.

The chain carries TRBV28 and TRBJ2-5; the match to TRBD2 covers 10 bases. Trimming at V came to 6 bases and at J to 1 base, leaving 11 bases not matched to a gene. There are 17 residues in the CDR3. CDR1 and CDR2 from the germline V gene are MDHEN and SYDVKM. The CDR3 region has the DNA TGTGCCAGCAGCCATCCCTTTCAGCGGGAGGGCCAAGAGACCCAGTACTTC. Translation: CASSHPFQREGQETQYF.

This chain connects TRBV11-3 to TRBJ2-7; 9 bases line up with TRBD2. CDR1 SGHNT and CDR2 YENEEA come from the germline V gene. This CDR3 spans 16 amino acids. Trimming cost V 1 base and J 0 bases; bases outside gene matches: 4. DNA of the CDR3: TGTGCCAGCAGCTTAGTGGCGGGAGGGGTCTCCTACGAGCAGTACTTC. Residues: CASSLVAGGVSYEQYF.

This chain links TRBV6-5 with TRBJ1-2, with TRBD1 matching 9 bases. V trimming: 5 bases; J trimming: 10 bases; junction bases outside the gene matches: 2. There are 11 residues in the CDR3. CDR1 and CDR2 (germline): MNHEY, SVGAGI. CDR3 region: CASSRDRDYTF. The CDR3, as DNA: TGTGCCAGCAGTAGGGACAGGGACTACACCTTC.

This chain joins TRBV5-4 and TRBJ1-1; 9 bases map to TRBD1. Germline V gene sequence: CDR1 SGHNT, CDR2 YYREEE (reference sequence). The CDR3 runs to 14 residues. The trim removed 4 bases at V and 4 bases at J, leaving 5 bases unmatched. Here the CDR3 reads CASSPPGQGTEAFF. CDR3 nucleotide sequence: TGTGCCAGCAGCCCACCGGGACAGGGCACTGAAGCTTTCTTT.

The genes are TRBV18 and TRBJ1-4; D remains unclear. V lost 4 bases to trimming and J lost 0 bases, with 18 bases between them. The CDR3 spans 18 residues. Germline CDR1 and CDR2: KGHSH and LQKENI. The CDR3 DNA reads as TGTGCCAGCTCACAGTTGGTGTCCCAGGCTGCAACTAATGAAAAACTGTTTTTT. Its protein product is CASSQLVSQAATNEKLFF. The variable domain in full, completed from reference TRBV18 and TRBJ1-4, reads NAGVMQNPRHLVRRRGQEARLRCSPMKGHSHVYWYRQLPEEGLKFMVYLQKENIIDESGMPKERFSAEFPKEGPSILRIQQVVRGDSAAYFCASSQLVSQAATNEKLFFGSGTQLSVL.

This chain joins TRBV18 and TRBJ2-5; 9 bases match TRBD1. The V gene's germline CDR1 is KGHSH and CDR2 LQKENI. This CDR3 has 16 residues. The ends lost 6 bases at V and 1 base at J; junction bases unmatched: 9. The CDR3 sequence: CASSGGQGLTQETQYF. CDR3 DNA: TGTGCCAGCTCGGGGGGACAGGGACTTACCCAAGAGACCCAGTACTTC. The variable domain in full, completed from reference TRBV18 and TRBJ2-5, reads NAGVMQNPRHLVRRRGQEARLRCSPMKGHSHVYWYRQLPEEGLKFMVYLQKENIIDESGMPKERFSAEFPKEGPSILRIQQVVRGDSAAYFCASSGGQGLTQETQYFGPGTRLLVL.

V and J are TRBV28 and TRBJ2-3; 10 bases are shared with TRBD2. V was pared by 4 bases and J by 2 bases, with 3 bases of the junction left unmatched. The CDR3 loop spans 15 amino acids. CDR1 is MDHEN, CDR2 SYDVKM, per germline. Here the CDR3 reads CASSSLAGATDTQYF. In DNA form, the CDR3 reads TGTGCCAGCAGTTCTCTAGCGGGAGCCACAGATACGCAGTATTTT.

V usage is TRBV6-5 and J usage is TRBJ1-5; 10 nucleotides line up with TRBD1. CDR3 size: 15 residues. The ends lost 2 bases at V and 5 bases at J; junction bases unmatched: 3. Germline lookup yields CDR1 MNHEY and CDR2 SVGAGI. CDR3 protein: CASSYPTGGDQPQHF. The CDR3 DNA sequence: TGTGCCAGCAGTTACCCGACAGGGGGCGATCAGCCCCAGCATTTT.

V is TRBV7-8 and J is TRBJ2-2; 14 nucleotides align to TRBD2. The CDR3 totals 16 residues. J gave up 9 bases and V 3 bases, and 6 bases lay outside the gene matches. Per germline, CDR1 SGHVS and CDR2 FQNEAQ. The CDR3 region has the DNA TGTGCCAGCAGCTTGGCCGGGACTAGCGGGAGCCGGGAGCTGTTTTTT. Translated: CASSLAGTSGSRELFF.

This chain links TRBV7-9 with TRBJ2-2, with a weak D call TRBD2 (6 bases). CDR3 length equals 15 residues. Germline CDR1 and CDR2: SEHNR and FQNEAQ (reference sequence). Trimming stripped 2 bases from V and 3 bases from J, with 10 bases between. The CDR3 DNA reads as TGTGCCAGCAGCTTACGCGGGAAAGACACCGGGGAGCTGTTTTTT. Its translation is CASSLRGKDTGELFF. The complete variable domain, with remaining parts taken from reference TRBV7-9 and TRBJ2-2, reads DTGVSQNPRHKITKRGQNVTFRCDPISEHNRLYWYRQTLGQGPEFLTYFQNEAQLEKSRLLSDRFSAERPKGSFSTLEIQRTEQGDSAMYLCASSLRGKDTGELFFGEGSRLTVL.

CDR3 residues: CASSLYTGENTEAFF. The CDR3 DNA reads TGTGCCAGCAGTTTATATACAGGCGAGAACACTGAAGCTTTCTTT. The gene calls are TRBV28 and TRBJ1-1, with D possibly TRBD1 on 5 matching bases. Germline V lookup: CDR1 MDHEN, CDR2 SYDVKM. CDR3 length: 15 residues. V lost 1 base and J 1 base, leaving 10 bases between the germline ends.

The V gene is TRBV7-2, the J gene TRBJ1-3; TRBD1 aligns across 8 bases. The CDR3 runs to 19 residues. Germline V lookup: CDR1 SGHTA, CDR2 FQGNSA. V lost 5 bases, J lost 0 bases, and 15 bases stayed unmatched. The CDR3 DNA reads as TGTGCCAGCAGCCCGGCGGGACAGGTCGGACTGCACTCTGGAAACACCATATATTTT. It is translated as CASSPAGQVGLHSGNTIYF.